The rows below give T cell receptor beta chains drawn from one sample of a study of beta chain features in type 1 diabetes. The table came from immunoSEQ multiplex PCR; TCRdb's copy has only in-frame clones and leaves some out. The table includes hundreds of thousands of clones, 11% to 15% detected once. Sequencing was carried out using naive CD4+ T cells from blood. These receptors all come from a man between 18 and 35 years old with type 1 diabetes. Both conserved end residues are part of each CDR3. A D gene is named only where the DNA matches it firmly. A row's size may be missing; if present it is once, few, many or a size class.

TRBJ1-1	NA	13	TRBV30	NA	TGTGCCTGGAAGGAGGGTGGCGGCACTGAAGCTTTCTTT	CAWKEGGGTEAFF
TRBJ1-2	NA	9	TRBV20-1	NA	TGCAGTGCTTCTAGGGACTACACCTTC	CSASRDYTF
TRBJ2-7	NA	14	TRBV18	NA	TGTGCCAGCTCACCACCAAGGCCAACCTACGAGCAGTACTTC	CASSPPRPTYEQYF
TRBJ2-1	NA	15	TRBV9	TRBD2	TGTGCCAGCAGCGTCTGGGAGGGTTCATACAATGAGCAGTTCTTC	CASSVWEGSYNEQFF
TRBJ1-2	few	14	TRBV6-1	NA	TGTGCCAGCAGTGAATACAGGGCGGTCTATGGCTACACCTTC	CASSEYRAVYGYTF
TRBJ2-1	NA	13	TRBV7-2	NA	TGTGCCAGCAGCTTAAGACGGAACAATGAGCAGTTCTTC	CASSLRRNNEQFF
TRBJ1-4	NA	17	TRBV7-2	NA	TGTGCCAGCAGCTTCCGTCCCCCCGGGTTGTCGATTGAAAAACTGTTTTTT	CASSFRPPGLSIEKLFF
TRBJ1-2	few	13	TRBV28	NA	TGTGCCAGCCGACCGGGACCTCTTCTGTTCTACACCTTC	CASRPGPLLFYTF
TRBJ2-3	few	10	TRBV19	NA	TGTGCCAGTATAAGGCAGGGCCTCCTCTTT	CASIRQGLLF
TRBJ2-7	NA	14	TRBV27	TRBD2	TGTGCCAGCAGTTTATCGCCGGGGGGCTACGAGCAGTACTTC	CASSLSPGGYEQYF
TRBJ2-4	NA	17	TRBV7-2	NA	TGTGCCAGCAGCCAGGTGGGGCTGGAGGGAGCCAAAAACATTCAGTACTTC	CASSQVGLEGAKNIQYF
TRBJ2-3	few	17	TRBV5-1	NA	TGCGCCAGCAGCTTGGAAGTTAGCGGCTATTACACAGATACGCAGTATTTT	CASSLEVSGYYTDTQYF
TRBJ2-7	NA	18	TRBV15	TRBD2	TGTGCCACCAGTAACGGAGGGCTAGCGGGAGGAAGGTCCTACGAGCAGTACTTC	CATSNGGLAGGRSYEQYF
TRBJ2-1	NA	15	TRBV5-4	NA	TGTGCCAGCAGCTCGGAGGTGAGCTCCTACAATGAGCAGTTCTTC	CASSSEVSSYNEQFF
TRBJ2-5	NA	16	TRBV7-2	NA	TGTGCCAGCAGCTTAGAATCGACGGGAGCCTATGAGACCCAGTACTTC	CASSLESTGAYETQYF
TRBJ1-2	once	11	TRBV20-1	NA	TGCAGTGCCGATCAGTCGGAGGGCTACACCTTC	CSADQSEGYTF
TRBJ2-1	NA	15	TRBV5-1	TRBD2	TGCGCCAGCAGCCTTAGCGGGAGCTCCTACAATGAGCAGTTCTTC	CASSLSGSSYNEQFF
TRBJ2-7	NA	14	TRBV11-2	NA	TGTGCCAGCAGATATCGGGACCGAGCCTACGAGCAGTACTTC	CASRYRDRAYEQYF
TRBJ2-1	NA	16	TRBV7-9	NA	TGTGCCAGCAGCTTTGATCCCGGGGACTCCTACAATGAGCAGTTCTTC	CASSFDPGDSYNEQFF
TRBJ2-5	NA	15	TRBV5-1	TRBD2	TGCGCCAGCAGACTAGCGGGGACACCCACGGAGACCCAGTACTTC	CASRLAGTPTETQYF
TRBJ2-5	few	14	TRBV19	NA	TGTGCCAGTAGTCCTGGGGGTCTTCAAGAGACCCAGTACTTC	CASSPGGLQETQYF
TRBJ2-3	NA	17	TRBV12-5	TRBD1	TGTGCTAGTGGTTTCATCCCCGGGACAGGGGTCACAGATACGCAGTATTTT	CASGFIPGTGVTDTQYF
TRBJ2-7	few	10	TRBV29-1	NA	TGCAGCGTGGGGGGATACGAGCAGTACTTC	CSVGGYEQYF
TRBJ2-1	few	17	TRBV7-2	TRBD2	TGTGCCAGCAGCTTAGCGCGGGGACTAGCGGGAAACAATGAGCAGTTCTTC	CASSLARGLAGNNEQFF
TRBJ2-5	NA	12	TRBV5-1	NA	TGCGCCAGCACCGGGAACCAAGAGACCCAGTACTTC	CASTGNQETQYF
TRBJ1-5	NA	14	TRBV27	NA	TGTGCCACCAGAAAGTTCCGGGAAGACCAGCCCCAGCATTTT	CATRKFREDQPQHF
TRBJ2-1	few	16	TRBV28	TRBD2	TGTGCCAGCAGTCAAACCCCTAGCGGGACCTACAATGAGCAGTTCTTC	CASSQTPSGTYNEQFF
TRBJ1-5	few	12	TRBV7-2	NA	TGTGCCAGCAAGGGGAATAATCAGCCCCAGCATTTT	CASKGNNQPQHF
TRBJ2-5	NA	14	TRBV27	NA	TGTGCCAGCAGTTTTAAGGACAGCCAAGAGACCCAGTACTTC	CASSFKDSQETQYF
TRBJ1-5	few	15	TRBV30	NA	TGTGCCTTTAGGGGGGAACCCATGAGCAATCAGCCCCAGCATTTT	CAFRGEPMSNQPQHF
TRBJ2-1	many	13	TRBV9	NA	TGTGCCAGCAGCCAACATACCTCCACTGAGCAGTTCTTC	CASSQHTSTEQFF
TRBJ2-7	NA	14	TRBV7-9	NA	TGTGCCAGCAGCTTTCTGCGGGAATCCTACGAGCAGTACTTC	CASSFLRESYEQYF
TRBJ2-5	NA	11	TRBV6-5	NA	TGTGCCAGCAGCTCGCCAGGGACCCAGTACTTC	CASSSPGTQYF
TRBJ2-1	NA	15	TRBV6-1	NA	TGTGCCAGCAGTGACGGTTCGGCGGGCTTGTATGAGCAGTTCTTC	CASSDGSAGLYEQFF
TRBJ2-2	NA	17	TRBV7-2	TRBD1	TGTGCCAGCAGCCCCGGCTACCGGGACAGAAACACCGGGGAGCTGTTTTTT	CASSPGYRDRNTGELFF
TRBJ2-2	few	15	TRBV27	TRBD1	TGTGCCAGCAGTACGGACAGGGTCAACACCGGGGAGCTGTTTTTT	CASSTDRVNTGELFF
TRBJ2-7	NA	14	TRBV7-6	NA	TGTGCCAGCAGCTTAGGACCCGAGACCTACGAGCAGTACTTC	CASSLGPETYEQYF
TRBJ1-1	NA	12	TRBV30	NA	TGTGCCTGGAGTGAGGGGGTCACTGAAGCTTTCTTT	CAWSEGVTEAFF
TRBJ2-3	few	18	TRBV7-2	TRBD1	TGTGCCAGCAGCTCACGGGACAGGAGACCTACTAGCACAGATACGCAGTATTTT	CASSSRDRRPTSTDTQYF
TRBJ2-1	few	12	TRBV18	NA	TGTGCCAGCTCTCGTGAACACAATGAGCAGTTCTTC	CASSREHNEQFF
TRBJ1-2	few	15	TRBV2	TRBD1	TGTGCCAGCAGCGAAGGCAGGGGGCTCGACTATGGCTACACCTTC	CASSEGRGLDYGYTF
TRBJ2-2	NA	17	TRBV25-1	TRBD1	TGTGCCAGCAGTGAACCCCCCGGGACAGGGAACACCGGGGAGCTGTTTTTT	CASSEPPGTGNTGELFF
TRBJ1-2	few	12	TRBV30	NA	TGTGCCTGGAGTCCAGGGGTCTATGGCTACACCTTC	CAWSPGVYGYTF
TRBJ2-2	NA	16	TRBV30	NA	TGTGCCTGGACCCGACGGGGGACGCTAGACACCGGGGAGCTGTTTTTT	CAWTRRGTLDTGELFF
TRBJ1-2	few	13	TRBV10-3	NA	TGTGCCATCAGTGAGTTGTCATATTATGGCTACACCTTC	CAISELSYYGYTF
TRBJ2-1	few	15	TRBV10-3	TRBD2	TGTGCCATTAGCGGGAGGGCCGGCGGGAACAATGAGCAGTTCTTC	CAISGRAGGNNEQFF
TRBJ1-3	NA	15	TRBV29-1	NA	TGCAGCGTTGAAGTAATAACAGGGCTAGGAAACACCATATATTTT	CSVEVITGLGNTIYF
TRBJ2-7	few	17	TRBV6-1	TRBD2	TGTGCCAGCAGTGAAAAATTCTGGGCTAGCGGTACCTACGAGCAGTACTTC	CASSEKFWASGTYEQYF
TRBJ2-5	few	17	TRBV25-1	TRBD2	TGTGCCAGCAGTGAAGGGGTAACTAGCGGGGGTAAAGAGACCCAGTACTTC	CASSEGVTSGGKETQYF
TRBJ1-1	few	14	TRBV7-2	TRBD1	TGTGCCAGCAGCTACTCTGACAGGGGAACTGAAGCTTTCTTT	CASSYSDRGTEAFF
TRBJ2-3	few	14	TRBV6-1	TRBD1	TGTGCCAGCAAGGCGGGACAGGGATTCGATACGCAGTATTTT	CASKAGQGFDTQYF
TRBJ2-7	NA	14	TRBV2	NA	TGTGCCAGCGGCCAGGGGATTTCCGGCTACGAGCAGTACTTC	CASGQGISGYEQYF
TRBJ2-7	NA	15	TRBV5-1	NA	TGCGCCAGCAGCTACAACCGGGACCCAACCTACGAGCAGTACTTC	CASSYNRDPTYEQYF
TRBJ2-1	NA	14	TRBV6-6	TRBD2	TGTGCCAGCAGAGGGGGACTAGCGGGGGTTAAGCAGTTCTTC	CASRGGLAGVKQFF